This paragraph reports one T cell receptor beta chain. Antigen: not known. This entry is derived from a study of cytomegalovirus exposure and HLA in healthy donors. Study-wide background: In a previous analysis, some 120 million unique TCR beta sequences were found from 150 million to 200 million T cells. The study's early data release held around 85 million unique TCRs from HLA-typed donors. Regarding the study as a whole: In an earlier analysis, productive rearrangement rates for most beta V segments clustered near 87% or 30%.

With 60 Vbeta and 13 Jbeta primers, the PCR was carried out. Repertoires were generated with immunoSEQ multiplex PCR, while TCRdb's copy carries only in-frame clones and drops some. The data show 110,000 or so clones, with under 80% seen just once and 7.5% to 10% held by the top ten. J was trimmed by 5 bases and V by 2 bases; bases with no gene match: 9. Germline CDR1 and CDR2: MDHEN and SYDVKM. The CDR3 runs to 16 residues. Healthy bone marrow donors supplied every sample. The source of this sequence is a middle-aged woman in good health and CMV-seropositive. Sequencing was done on a sample of PBMCs. The V and J genes are TRBV28 and TRBJ1-5, with 7 bases identical to TRBD1. CDR3 in amino acids: CASSLDRDRADQPQHF. The CDR3 DNA reads as TGTGCCAGCAGTTTAGACCGAGACAGGGCCGATCAGCCCCAGCATTTT. The full variable domain, in which reference TRBV28 and TRBJ1-5 provide the parts outside the CDR3, is DVKVTQSSRYLVKRTGEKVFLECVQDMDHENMFWYRQDPGLGLRLIYFSYDVKMKEKGDIPEGYSVSREKKERFSLILESASTNQTSMYLCASSLDRDRADQPQHFGDGTRLSIL.